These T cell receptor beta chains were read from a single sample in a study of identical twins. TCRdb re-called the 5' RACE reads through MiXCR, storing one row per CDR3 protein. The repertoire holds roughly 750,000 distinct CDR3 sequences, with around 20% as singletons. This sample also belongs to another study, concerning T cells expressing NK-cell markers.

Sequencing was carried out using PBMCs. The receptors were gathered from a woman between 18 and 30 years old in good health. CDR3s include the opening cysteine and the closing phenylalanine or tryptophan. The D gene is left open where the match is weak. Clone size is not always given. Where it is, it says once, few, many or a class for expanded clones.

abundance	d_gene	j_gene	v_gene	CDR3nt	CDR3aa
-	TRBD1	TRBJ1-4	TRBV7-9	TGTGCCAGCAGCTTTTCCGGGACAGATGATGAAAAACTGTTTTTT	CASSFSGTDDEKLFF
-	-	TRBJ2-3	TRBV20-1	TGCAGTGCTAGGGAGGTGAGGAAGTATACGCAGTATTTT	CSAREVRKYTQYF
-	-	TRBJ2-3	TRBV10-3	TGTGCCATCAGTGAGCCCCGGACGGGAGATACGCAGTATTTT	CAISEPRTGDTQYF
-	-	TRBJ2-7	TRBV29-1	TGCAGCGTTCTGGGAAAATACGAGCAGTACTTC	CSVLGKYEQYF
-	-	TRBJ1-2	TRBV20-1	TGCAGTGCTAAAGGGACGGCGAGGCAAGGCTACACCTTC	CSAKGTARQGYTF
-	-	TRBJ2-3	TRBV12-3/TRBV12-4	TGTGCCAGCACCTCCCAATTAGGGGATACGCAGTATTTT	CASTSQLGDTQYF
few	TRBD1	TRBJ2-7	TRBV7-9	TGTGCCAGCAGCTTAGACCCGGACAGGGTGTCCCACGAGCAGTACTTC	CASSLDPDRVSHEQYF
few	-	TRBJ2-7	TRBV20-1	TGCAGTGCCAGGACAGCGGGTCCCTACGAGCAGTACTTC	CSARTAGPYEQYF
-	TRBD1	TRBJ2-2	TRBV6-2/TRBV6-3	TGTGCCAGCAGCCTTGGGGACAGATACACCGGGGAGCTGTTTTTT	CASSLGDRYTGELFF
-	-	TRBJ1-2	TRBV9	TGTGCCAGCCGGCGGGGGAGCTATGGCTACACCTTC	CASRRGSYGYTF
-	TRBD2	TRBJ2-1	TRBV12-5	TGTGCTAGTGGTTTGGTGACTAGCGGGACCTTTCATGAGCAGTTCTTC	CASGLVTSGTFHEQFF
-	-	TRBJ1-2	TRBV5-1	TGCGCCAGCAGGTCCGGGACCCCGACCAGCAACTATGGCTACACCTTC	CASRSGTPTSNYGYTF
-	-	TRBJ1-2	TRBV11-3	TGTGCCAGCAGCTTCTTCAGCTATGGCTACACCTTC	CASSFFSYGYTF
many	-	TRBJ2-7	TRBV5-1	TGCGCCAGCAGCTTGGGACACGGATCTTTTGTCGAGCAGTACTTC	CASSLGHGSFVEQYF
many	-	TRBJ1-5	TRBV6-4	TGTGCCAGCAGTGACGGACCTGGCCAGCCCCAGCATTTT	CASSDGPGQPQHF
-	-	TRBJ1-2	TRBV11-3	TGTGCCAGCAGCTTCGGCAGGACCGATGGCTACACCTTC	CASSFGRTDGYTF
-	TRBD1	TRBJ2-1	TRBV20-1	TGCAGTGCTAGGGGGAGACAGGGGGCGCGCCCCTACAATGAGCAGTTCTTC	CSARGRQGARPYNEQFF
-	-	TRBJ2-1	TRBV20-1	TGCAGTGCTAGGGGTGGGCTGGTTGAGCAGTTCTTC	CSARGGLVEQFF
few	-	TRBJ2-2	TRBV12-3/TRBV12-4	TGTGCCAGCAGTTTAGCAAACTTAAACACCGGGGAGCTGTTTTTT	CASSLANLNTGELFF
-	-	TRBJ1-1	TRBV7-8	TGTGCCAGCAGCTTCCCAGATCAGGGCCCTTCCTTT	CASSFPDQGPSF
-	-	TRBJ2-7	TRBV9	TGTGCCAGCAGCCCAGGGGTTAGCGCGTACGAGCAGTACTTC	CASSPGVSAYEQYF
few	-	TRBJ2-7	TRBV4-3	TGCGCCAGCAGCTTAGAAAGGGCCACCTACGAGCAGTACTTC	CASSLERATYEQYF
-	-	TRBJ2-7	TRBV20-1	TGCAGTGCTACTCAAGTTGCCGAGCAGTACTTC	CSATQVAEQYF
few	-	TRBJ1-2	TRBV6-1	TGTGCCAGCTTCGAGGGGTCTCCGGGAGGGACTGGCTACACCTTC	CASFEGSPGGTGYTF
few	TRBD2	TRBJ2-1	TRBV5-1	TGCGCCAGCAGCTTGGCGACTAGCGGTAGTAATGAGCAGTTCTTC	CASSLATSGSNEQFF
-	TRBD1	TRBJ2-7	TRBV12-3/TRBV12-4	TGTGCCAGCAGTCCATTGCGGACAGGCTCCGAGCAGTACTTC	CASSPLRTGSEQYF